This T cell receptor (beta chain) stems from a study of T cells in Graves' hyperthyroidism and ophthalmopathy. Study-wide context: Once the initial diagnosis was made, peripheral blood was obtained before any treatment. General study points: Most expanded thyroid clonotypes above 0.001 also appeared in blood.

Researchers took RNA transcripts and amplified the TCR beta CDR3 regions from them. When the TCR CDR3 underwent first-round RT-PCR, the HTBI primer set was used. One entry per CDR3 protein results from TCRdb running MiXCR on the multiplex PCR reads. The sample has more than 300,000 distinct CDR3 sequences; roughly 15% are singletons. CDR3 length: 13 residues. Germline CDR1 is SGDLS and CDR2 is YYNGEE. The ends were cut back, 0 bases at V and 3 bases at J, with 7 bases in the middle. This clonotype was detected a few times. What it binds is unknown. J is TRBJ2-7 and V is TRBV9; D is ambiguous. The sequence was collected from a woman in her twenties or thirties with Graves' hyperthyroidism that later progressed to Graves' ophthalmopathy. Material for sequencing was blood. The CDR3 DNA follows: TGTGCCAGCAGCGTAGACAGTGGCTACGAGCAGTACTTC. It is translated as CASSVDSGYEQYF.